This T cell receptor (beta chain) appears in the sequencing data of a study of shared clonotypes between healthy human individuals. Study at large: Each donor's CD8 memory used one plate, CD8 naive two, each CD4 subset three.

Data came from immunoSEQ multiplex PCR; TCRdb stores just in-frame clones and leaves some out. The sample carries approximately 2,300,000 clones, under 95% recorded once. This clone occurred once. CDR1 and CDR2 from the germline V gene are MDHEN and SYDVKM. The length of the CDR3 is 17 residues. With 4 bases removed from V and 1 base from J, the gap between germline ends came to 14 bases. The chain combines TRBV28 with TRBJ2-6; possible D gene TRBD1, 6 bases. This TCR came from a man younger than 30 in good health. Some clones in this sample may be carry-over from other donors' samples. Material for sequencing was naive CD4+ T cells from PBMCs. The subset is: CD45RA+ positively selected. DNA for the CDR3: TGTGCCAGCAGTTCCCACAACGGACAGTCTGGGGCCAACGTCCTGACTTTC. This sequence encodes CASSSHNGQSGANVLTF.